Listed below are T cell receptor beta chains from one sample, sequenced in a study of cytomegalovirus exposure and HLA in healthy donors. Only in-frame clones appear in the TCRdb table, and some are missing; sequencing was by immunoSEQ multiplex PCR. The top ten hold 1.6% of the sample, which has roughly 170,000 clones, over 80% seen once. Sequenced material: PBMCs. These receptors were collected from a man aged 45-65 years in good health and CMV-seronegative. The conserved cysteine and the conserved F or W are not part of the CDR3 here. A D gene is named only where the DNA matches it firmly.

V: TRBV29-1; J: TRBJ2-7; D: TRBD1; CDR3: SVDMKGAIYEQY
V: TRBV29-1; J: TRBJ1-1; D: .; CDR3: SGGLQGLAEAF
V: TRBV7-2; J: TRBJ2-1; D: TRBD2; CDR3: ASRVLPSGSYNEQF
V: TRBV7-8; J: TRBJ2-1; D: TRBD1; CDR3: ASSSTILGQGISYNEQF
V: TRBV4-1; J: TRBJ2-5; D: .; CDR3: ASSLSRTVKETQY
V: TRBV21-1; J: TRBJ1-2; D: .; CDR3: ATPGGNYGYT
V: TRBV5-1; J: TRBJ2-6; D: .; CDR3: ASSLVGQLSGANVLT
V: TRBV10-3; J: TRBJ2-3; D: .; CDR3: AISPDTDTQY
V: TRBV29-1; J: TRBJ2-3; D: TRBD2; CDR3: SVALTSGGLSTDTQY
V: TRBV14; J: TRBJ1-6; D: .; CDR3: ASSPVIGRGSSPLH
V: TRBV19; J: TRBJ2-6; D: TRBD1; CDR3: AVGTGGFGANVLT
V: TRBV7-9; J: TRBJ1-2; D: TRBD1; CDR3: ASSYGDSTRGYT
V: TRBV7-3; J: TRBJ2-3; D: TRBD2; CDR3: ASSSPGTTAQY
V: TRBV6-4; J: TRBJ1-2; D: .; CDR3: ASSDGRGPLHGYT
V: TRBV5-1; J: TRBJ2-2; D: TRBD2; CDR3: ASSKREGNTGELF
V: TRBV4-1; J: TRBJ1-3; D: .; CDR3: ASSPRASLSGNTIY
V: TRBV7-9; J: TRBJ2-7; D: .; CDR3: SSSLVAGRTYEQY
V: TRBV29-1; J: TRBJ1-2; D: .; CDR3: SVGQGNYGYT
V: TRBV1; J: TRBJ2-1; D: .; CDR3: TSSHSQRPGEQF
V: TRBV5-3; J: TRBJ2-2; D: .; CDR3: ARSTQTDTGELF
V: TRBV19; J: TRBJ1-5; D: TRBD1; CDR3: ASSTLGGTGGYSNQPQH
V: TRBV7-2; J: TRBJ2-1; D: TRBD1; CDR3: ASSSDRAFYNEQF
V: TRBV7-9; J: TRBJ2-7; D: .; CDR3: SSSQDTKYYEQY
V: TRBV28; J: TRBJ1-3; D: .; CDR3: ASSSPGGKRGTIY
V: TRBV9; J: TRBJ1-6; D: TRBD1; CDR3: ASSVEGGYNNSPLH
V: TRBV28; J: TRBJ2-3; D: TRBD2; CDR3: ASSLALAGVEDTQY
V: TRBV18; J: TRBJ1-1; D: .; CDR3: ASSPMTGQQRAEAF
V: TRBV7-9; J: TRBJ2-1; D: TRBD2; CDR3: ASSLGGGRSYNEQF
V: TRBV30; J: TRBJ2-3; D: TRBD1; CDR3: AWSPGQGTDTQY
V: TRBV6-6; J: TRBJ2-4; D: .; CDR3: ASSYSGGGKNIQY
V: TRBV11-2; J: TRBJ2-7; D: TRBD1; CDR3: ASTLGWDRAEQY
V: TRBV5-1; J: TRBJ2-7; D: TRBD2; CDR3: ASSLEGTIGEQY
V: TRBV7-2; J: TRBJ2-3; D: TRBD2; CDR3: ASNPRGTRDTQY
V: TRBV7-8; J: TRBJ2-7; D: .; CDR3: ASSWGGKLY
V: TRBV25-1; J: TRBJ1-1; D: .; CDR3: ASSGPGAEAF
V: TRBV2; J: TRBJ1-2; D: TRBD1; CDR3: ASLDRGSNYGYT
V: TRBV4-2; J: TRBJ2-5; D: TRBD2; CDR3: ASSHAGLAGGIQGETQY
V: TRBV29-1; J: .; D: TRBD1; CDR3: SGTGWLNEQY
V: TRBV6-1; J: TRBJ1-1; D: .; CDR3: ASSARGTNTEAF
V: TRBV7-2; J: TRBJ2-7; D: TRBD2; CDR3: ASSSLAGPPHEQY
V: TRBV28; J: TRBJ1-5; D: .; CDR3: ASSLWGRNQPQH
V: TRBV5-4; J: TRBJ1-1; D: .; CDR3: ASRQGHLNTEAF
V: TRBV18; J: TRBJ2-1; D: TRBD2; CDR3: ASSNRGGGGANEQF
V: TRBV2; J: TRBJ1-5; D: .; CDR3: ASSGGSGVNQPQH
V: TRBV9; J: TRBJ1-1; D: TRBD1; CDR3: ASSVFSGGNTEAF
V: TRBV27; J: TRBJ2-2; D: .; CDR3: ASSFSYRVANTGELF
V: TRBV30; J: TRBJ2-7; D: .; CDR3: AWSGRGSYEQY
V: TRBV4-1; J: TRBJ2-7; D: TRBD1; CDR3: ASSQDTGQGFFHEQY
V: TRBV30; J: TRBJ1-4; D: .; CDR3: AWRYKGQGNEKLF
V: TRBV28; J: TRBJ2-3; D: TRBD1; CDR3: ASIAGTGGLDTQY
V: TRBV15; J: TRBJ1-2; D: .; CDR3: ATSKGQTDGYT
V: TRBV28; J: TRBJ2-7; D: .; CDR3: ASITGSPPYEQY
V: TRBV6-6; J: TRBJ1-1; D: .; CDR3: ASSSQTGFTEAF